This TCR beta chain originates from a study of cytomegalovirus exposure and HLA in healthy donors. Sequencing used immunoSEQ multiplex PCR; TCRdb keeps in-frame clones, though not all of them. The sample includes roughly 120,000 clones, around 88% of them seen just once. CDR1 and CDR2 (germline): SGHAT, FQNNGV. Trimming at V came to 4 bases and at J to 5 bases, leaving 11 bases not matched to a gene. The CDR3 has 15 residues. The rearrangement links TRBV11-2 to TRBJ2-7, with 7 bases that match TRBD2. What was sequenced was PBMCs. The receptor was derived from a young man in good health and CMV-seronegative. The CDR3 loop reads CASSWTGRGSDEQYF. The CDR3 region has the DNA TGTGCCAGCAGCTGGACGGGGCGGGGGAGCGACGAGCAGTACTTC.